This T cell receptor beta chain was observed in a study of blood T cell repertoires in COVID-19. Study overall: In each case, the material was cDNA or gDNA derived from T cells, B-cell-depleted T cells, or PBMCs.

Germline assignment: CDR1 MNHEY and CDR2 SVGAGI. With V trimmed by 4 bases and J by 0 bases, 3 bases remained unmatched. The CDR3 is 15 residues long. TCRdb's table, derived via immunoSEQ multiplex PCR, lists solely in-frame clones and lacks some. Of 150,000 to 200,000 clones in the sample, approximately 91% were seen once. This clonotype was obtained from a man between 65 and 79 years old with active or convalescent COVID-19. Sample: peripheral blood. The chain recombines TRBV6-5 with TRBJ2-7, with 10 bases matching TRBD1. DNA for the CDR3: TGTGCCAGCAGTTTTCGGGACAGGGGCTCCTACGAGCAGTACTTC. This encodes CASSFRDRGSYEQYF.